A selection of T cell receptor beta chains follows, all from one sample in a study of glioma-infiltrating T cells after dendritic cell vaccination. Repertoires were generated with immunoSEQ multiplex PCR, while TCRdb's copy carries only in-frame clones and drops some. The data show over 70,000 clones, with over 75% seen just once and 2% to 2.5% held by the top ten. Specimen: blood, collected before dendritic cell vaccination. The receptors shown here come from a human donor with glioblastoma. The CDR3 runs from the conserved cysteine through the conserved F or W. Each record gives: V gene, J gene, CDR3 protein.

V gene: TRBV30
J gene: TRBJ2-5
CDR3 protein: CAWTPVYPGQQETQYF

V gene: TRBV7-2
J gene: TRBJ2-7
CDR3 protein: CASSPRVGTNEQYF

V gene: TRBV27
J gene: TRBJ2-1
CDR3 protein: CASARGTYNEQFF

V gene: TRBV5-6
J gene: TRBJ2-1
CDR3 protein: CASGRDTYNEQFF

V gene: TRBV5-1
J gene: TRBJ2-4
CDR3 protein: CASSLVQGANIQYF

V gene: TRBV25-1
J gene: TRBJ2-3
CDR3 protein: CASSEWASGGRSTDTQYF

V gene: TRBV5-1
J gene: TRBJ2-5
CDR3 protein: CASSSTGTEGETQYF

V gene: TRBV19
J gene: TRBJ1-2
CDR3 protein: CASSIEGQGSYGYTF

V gene: TRBV30
J gene: TRBJ1-3
CDR3 protein: CAWSRGNTIYF

V gene: TRBV5-1
J gene: TRBJ2-1
CDR3 protein: CASSKGLAGGPFNEQFF

V gene: TRBV4-1
J gene: TRBJ2-2
CDR3 protein: CASSQERQGANTGELFF

V gene: TRBV9
J gene: TRBJ1-2
CDR3 protein: CASSVVGQGAAYGYTF

V gene: TRBV29-1
J gene: TRBJ2-3
CDR3 protein: CSLSRRSGRSTDTQYF

V gene: TRBV5-1
J gene: TRBJ1-4
CDR3 protein: CASSFDRGDEKLFF

V gene: TRBV4-2
J gene: TRBJ1-1
CDR3 protein: CASSQGWQGVGTEAFF

V gene: TRBV27
J gene: TRBJ1-5
CDR3 protein: CASSLLVGHQPQHF

V gene: TRBV7-9
J gene: TRBJ2-2
CDR3 protein: CASSPSGSGELFF

V gene: TRBV5-1
J gene: TRBJ1-2
CDR3 protein: CASSYQGGVSNYGYTF

V gene: TRBV6-6
J gene: TRBJ2-1
CDR3 protein: CASSSTSGRTHEQFF

V gene: TRBV6-1
J gene: -
CDR3 protein: CASNPQGDSSYEQYF

V gene: TRBV6-1
J gene: TRBJ2-7
CDR3 protein: CAISLAGTEQYF

V gene: TRBV6-5
J gene: TRBJ2-1
CDR3 protein: CASSRTSGGYNEQFF

V gene: TRBV6-5
J gene: TRBJ2-7
CDR3 protein: CASSYSSGGDSYEQYF

V gene: TRBV2
J gene: TRBJ1-5
CDR3 protein: CASSERTGVGQPQHF

V gene: TRBV6-5
J gene: TRBJ1-2
CDR3 protein: CASSYLTGGGNGYTF

V gene: TRBV15
J gene: TRBJ1-5
CDR3 protein: CATSRVWTDFNQPQHF

V gene: TRBV18
J gene: TRBJ2-1
CDR3 protein: CASTLRDILFF